This T cell receptor (beta chain) was captured by sequencing in a study of cytomegalovirus exposure and HLA in healthy donors. Findings of the study overall: The authors enumerated 150 to 200 TCR beta chains as linked to cytomegalovirus.

Method: immunoSEQ multiplex PCR; TCRdb's copy keeps in-frame clones and lacks some. Altogether 140,000 or so clones are present, roughly 89% being singletons, with the ten largest covering over 9%. The study drew the donors from its roughly 120-subject validation cohort, separate from the approximately 700-subject first cohort. On this clone itself: Its antigen is as yet unknown.

Germline CDR1 SQVTM, CDR2 ANQGSEA. V was clipped by 6 bases and J by 3 bases; unmatched bases: 5. The CDR3 has 13 residues. Material: PBMCs. This TCR was sampled from a woman between 18 and 30 years old in good health and CMV-seropositive. The V gene is TRBV29-1, the J gene TRBJ1-5, with 7 bases aligning to TRBD1. The CDR3: CSVVDRPNQPQHF. The CDR3 DNA is TGCAGCGTCGTGGACAGGCCCAATCAGCCCCAGCATTTT.